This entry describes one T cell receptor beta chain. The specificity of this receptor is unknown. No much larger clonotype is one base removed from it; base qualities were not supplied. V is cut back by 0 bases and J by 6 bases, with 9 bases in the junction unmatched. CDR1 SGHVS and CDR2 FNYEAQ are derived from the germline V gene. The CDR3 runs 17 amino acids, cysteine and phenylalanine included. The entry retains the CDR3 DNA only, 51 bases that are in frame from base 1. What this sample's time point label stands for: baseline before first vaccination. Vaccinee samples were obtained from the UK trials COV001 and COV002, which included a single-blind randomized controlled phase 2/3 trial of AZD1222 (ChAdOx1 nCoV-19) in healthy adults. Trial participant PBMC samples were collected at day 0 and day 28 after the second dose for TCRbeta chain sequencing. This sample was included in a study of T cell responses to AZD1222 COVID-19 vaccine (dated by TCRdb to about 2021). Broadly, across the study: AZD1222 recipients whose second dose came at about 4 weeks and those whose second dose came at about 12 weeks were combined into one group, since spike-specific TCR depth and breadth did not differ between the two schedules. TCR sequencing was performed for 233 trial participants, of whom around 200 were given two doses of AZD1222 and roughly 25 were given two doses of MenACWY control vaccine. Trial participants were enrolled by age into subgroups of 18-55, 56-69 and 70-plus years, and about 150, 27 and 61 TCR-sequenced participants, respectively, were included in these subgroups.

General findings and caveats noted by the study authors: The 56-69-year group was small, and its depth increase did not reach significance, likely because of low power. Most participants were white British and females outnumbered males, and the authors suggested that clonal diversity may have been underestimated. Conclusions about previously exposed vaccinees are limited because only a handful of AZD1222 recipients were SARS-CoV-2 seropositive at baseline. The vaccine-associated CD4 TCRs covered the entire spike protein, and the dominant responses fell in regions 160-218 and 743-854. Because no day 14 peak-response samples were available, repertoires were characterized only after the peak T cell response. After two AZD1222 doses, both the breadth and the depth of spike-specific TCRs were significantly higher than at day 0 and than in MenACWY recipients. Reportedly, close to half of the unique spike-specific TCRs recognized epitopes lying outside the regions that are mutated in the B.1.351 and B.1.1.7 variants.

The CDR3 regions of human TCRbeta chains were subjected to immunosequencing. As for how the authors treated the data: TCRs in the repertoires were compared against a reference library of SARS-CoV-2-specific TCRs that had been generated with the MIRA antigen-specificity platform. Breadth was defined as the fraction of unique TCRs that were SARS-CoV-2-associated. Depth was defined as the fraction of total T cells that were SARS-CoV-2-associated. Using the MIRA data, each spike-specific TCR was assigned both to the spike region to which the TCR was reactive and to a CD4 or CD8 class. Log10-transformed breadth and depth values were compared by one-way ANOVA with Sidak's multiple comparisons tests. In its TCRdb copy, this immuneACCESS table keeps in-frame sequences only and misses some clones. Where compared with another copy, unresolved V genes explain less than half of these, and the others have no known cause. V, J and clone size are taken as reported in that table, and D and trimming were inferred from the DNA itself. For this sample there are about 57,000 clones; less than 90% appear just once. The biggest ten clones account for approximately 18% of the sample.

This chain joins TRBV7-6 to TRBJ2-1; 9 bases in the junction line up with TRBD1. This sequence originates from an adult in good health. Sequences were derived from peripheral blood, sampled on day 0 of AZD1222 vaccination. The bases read TGTGCCAGCAGCTTAGCGCTAGGACAGGGGTTGCCCAATGAGCAGTTCTTC. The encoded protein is CASSLALGQGLPNEQFF.